Each of the 21 T cell receptor beta chains below was sequenced from the same sample in a study of response to subunit inactivated influenza vaccine. Each CDR3 protein is one row after TCRdb ran MiXCR on the RT-PCR reads. Among hundreds of thousands of distinct CDR3 sequences listed, about 14% were seen once. This material consisted of PBMCs from blood, taken 14 to 15 days before vaccination. These receptors originate from a man aged 45-60 years who received an inactivated influenza vaccine.

This clonotype was seen many times. This rearrangement joins TRBV6-1 to TRBJ2-3, with 8 bases fitting TRBD1. CDR1 is MNHNS, CDR2 SASEGT, per germline. The CDR3 covers 14 residues. The junction had 10 bases not matched to a gene; V was cut back by 10 bases and J by 4 bases. The CDR3 DNA reads as TGTGCCACGCAACAGGGGGATATTGCAGATACGCAGTATTTT. Its translation is CATQQGDIADTQYF.

This clonotype appeared a few times. V is TRBV24-1 and J is TRBJ2-5; a weak D match, TRBD2 (5 bases). Germline V CDR1 and CDR2: KGHDR, SFDVKD. The CDR3 is 15 residues long. Trimming stripped 0 bases from V and 5 bases from J, with 12 bases between. The CDR3 reads CATSDLRRGRETQYF. CDR3 DNA sequence: TGTGCCACCAGTGATTTGCGCCGGGGTAGGGAGACCCAGTACTTC.

This clonotype has ten or more counts. The gene calls are TRBV7-9 and TRBJ2-1, with D tentatively TRBD2 (5 bases). The CDR3 is 14 residues long. The germline V gene encodes CDR1 SEHNR and CDR2 FQNEAQ (reference sequence). V dropped 2 bases and J dropped 8 bases, with 13 bases sitting between them. The CDR3 spells CASSLNLARHEQFF. CDR3 DNA: TGTGCCAGCAGCTTAAATCTAGCCCGCCATGAGCAGTTCTTC.

The gene calls are TRBV29-1 and TRBJ2-1; D is unclear. CDR1 is SQVTM and CDR2 is ANQGSEA in the germline V gene. V lost 6 bases, J lost 3 bases, and 6 bases lay in between. CDR3 length: 11 amino acids. The CDR3 sequence: CSVSNYNEQFF. CDR3 sequence (DNA): TGCAGCGTGTCTAACTACAATGAGCAGTTCTTC.

This clonotype was seen only a few times. The chain couples TRBV7-9 to TRBJ1-2; the D is unclear. V was pared by 7 bases and J by 7 bases, with 13 bases between. Germline CDR1 is SEHNR and CDR2 is FQNEAQ (reference sequence). CDR3 length: 12 residues. CDR3 coding DNA: TGTGCCAGCACTACTCTCGATGGTGGCTACACCTTC. Translating it yields CASTTLDGGYTF.

This clonotype was counted between two and nine times. The V and J genes are TRBV20-1 and TRBJ2-3; 10 bases agree with TRBD1. V trimming: 1 base; J trimming: 4 bases; junction bases outside the gene matches: 5. The CDR3 length is 15 residues. Germline V lookup: CDR1 DFQATT, CDR2 SNEGSKA (reference sequence). The CDR3 loop reads CSARAGTGVPDTQYF. The CDR3, as DNA: TGCAGTGCTAGAGCCGGGACAGGGGTGCCAGATACGCAGTATTTT.

Only a few counts were recorded for this clonotype. V gene TRBV2 combines with J gene TRBJ2-3, with D unresolved. Germline V lookup: CDR1 SNHLY, CDR2 FYNNEI. The CDR3 is 13 residues long. With 4 bases removed from V and 4 bases from J, the gap between germline ends came to 9 bases. In DNA form, the CDR3 reads TGTGCCAGCAGTGTGGTGGCAGCAGATACGCAGTATTTT. Translating it yields CASSVVAADTQYF.

This clonotype has only a few counts. The CDR3 region is CSARRQPIATYEQYF. In DNA form, the CDR3 reads TGCAGTGCTAGAAGGCAGCCAATTGCAACCTACGAGCAGTACTTC. The chain carries TRBV20-1 and TRBJ2-7; D unclear. The V gene lost 2 bases and the J gene lost 2 bases, with 16 bases spanning the gap. This CDR3 has 15 residues. CDR1 and CDR2 from the germline V gene are DFQATT and SNEGSKA (reference sequence).

This clonotype was seen only a few times. The chain employs TRBV18 and TRBJ2-7; TRBD2 is a possible D gene (5 bases). The CDR3 is made up of 12 amino acids. Per the germline V gene, CDR1 is KGHSH and CDR2 is LQKENI. Trimming pared 1 base from V and 4 bases from J, leaving 5 bases between. This CDR3 is CASSPREYEQYF. In nucleotides, the CDR3 is TGTGCCAGCTCACCACGGGAGTACGAGCAGTACTTC.

A few counts support this clonotype. The chain recombines TRBV10-2 with TRBJ2-3; TRBD2 agrees at 8 bases. Germline V gene sequence: CDR1 WSHSY, CDR2 SAAADI. With 2 bases clipped from V and 2 bases from J, the junction kept 6 bases outside the gene matches. The CDR3 contains 16 residues. CDR3 in DNA: TGCGCCAGCAGTGAGATAGTAGCGGGGTACACAGATACGCAGTATTTT. Translated: CASSEIVAGYTDTQYF.

This clonotype was counted a few times. The chain couples TRBV4-1 to TRBJ2-1, with TRBD2 identical over 10 bases. CDR1 is MGHRA, CDR2 YSYEKL, per germline. CDR3 size: 17 residues. V lost 3 bases and J lost 6; bases outside the gene matches: 11. For the CDR3, the DNA is TGCGCCAGCAGCCACCGCGGGCTAGCGGGAGAAAGCAATGAGCAGTTCTTC. Protein: CASSHRGLAGESNEQFF.

This clonotype was observed a handful of times. The chain uses TRBV6-1 and TRBJ1-5, with a weak D call TRBD1 (5 bases). Trimming pared 2 bases from V and 7 bases from J, leaving 12 bases between. The CDR3 length is 14 residues. Germline values: CDR1 MNHNS, CDR2 SASEGT. The CDR3 region is CASSETWGNQPQHF. The DNA of the CDR3 is TGTGCCAGCAGTGAAACTTGGGGGAACCAGCCCCAGCATTTT.

This clonotype has more than one count but fewer than ten. The V call is TRBV19, the J call TRBJ1-1; unclear D gene. The CDR3 runs to 14 residues. V shed 10 bases and J shed 1 base, with 16 bases lying between them. Germline CDR1 is LNHDA and CDR2 is SQIVND (reference sequence). The CDR3 DNA reads as TGTGCCACCTCGTTGAGGACGGCGAACACTGAAGCTTTCTTT. Translated, it gives CATSLRTANTEAFF.

The chain carries TRBV19 and TRBJ2-6; TRBD1 is a possible D gene (6 bases). Per the germline V gene, CDR1 is LNHDA and CDR2 is SQIVND (reference sequence). V lost 3 bases and J lost 0, with 18 bases in between. The CDR3 totals 19 residues. DNA for the CDR3: TGTGCCAGTAGTATTCCCTCCGGGACAACAGCCTCTGGGGCCAACGTCCTGACTTTC. This translates into CASSIPSGTTASGANVLTF.

The table lists this clonotype with many counts. The gene calls are TRBV10-3 and TRBJ2-1; TRBD2 matches 8 bases. The CDR3 loop spans 17 amino acids. Per germline, CDR1 ENHRY and CDR2 SYGVKD. J was trimmed by 6 bases and V by 3 bases; bases with no gene match: 13. CDR3 sequence: CAISESLGLGGSNEQFF. CDR3 nucleotides: TGTGCCATCAGTGAAAGCCTGGGACTAGGGGGGAGCAATGAGCAGTTCTTC.

The chain carries TRBV24-1 and TRBJ2-3; 10 bases map to TRBD1. Trimming at V came to 1 base and at J to 3 bases, leaving 9 bases not matched to a gene. This CDR3 region has 18 residues. The V gene's germline CDR1 is KGHDR and CDR2 SFDVKD. CDR3 nucleotides: TGTGCCACCAGTGATTTAATTGGGGGACAGGGGCCGACAGATACGCAGTATTTT. It specifies CATSDLIGGQGPTDTQYF.

This sequence joins TRBV6-2 or TRBV6-3 and TRBJ1-2; no clear D. V lost 0 bases to trimming and J lost 3 bases, with 11 bases between them. Per germline, CDR1 MNHEY and CDR2 SVGEGT. This CDR3 has 15 residues. The CDR3 region is CASSYSPWVDYGYTF. The CDR3 DNA sequence: TGTGCCAGCAGTTACTCGCCCTGGGTCGACTATGGCTACACCTTC.

There are a few counts of this clonotype. The chain joins TRBV4-3 to TRBJ1-5; D is ambiguous. The germline CDR1 and CDR2 sequences are LGHNA and YSLEER. Between the trimmed V and J ends, which lost 1 base and 4 bases, there was a span of 5 bases. There are 13 residues in the CDR3. This chain's CDR3 is CASSQGFNQPQHF. DNA of the CDR3: TGCGCCAGCAGCCAAGGGTTTAATCAGCCCCAGCATTTT.

This clonotype was observed a few times. The genes are TRBV5-1 and TRBJ2-3; the match to TRBD1 covers 7 bases. In germline, CDR1 is SGHRS, CDR2 YFSETQ. The CDR3 extends over 14 amino acids. Germline trimming cut 4 bases from V and 2 bases from J; bases unmatched to any gene: 4. The CDR3 loop reads CASSPGQITDTQYF. The CDR3 DNA is TGCGCCAGCAGCCCGGGACAGATCACAGATACGCAGTATTTT.

This clonotype occurred a few times. The V and J genes are TRBV7-2 and TRBJ2-7; D is undetermined. Deletions cut 5 bases from V and 2 bases from J, with 13 bases between. The CDR3 runs 14 residues. Germline V gives CDR1 SGHTA, CDR2 FQGNSA. The CDR3 DNA is TGTGCCAGCAGCGCCACGGCCCTACCCTACGAGCAGTACTTC. Amino acids: CASSATALPYEQYF.

The chain is built from TRBV30 and TRBJ2-7; 14 bases fit TRBD2. The CDR3 loop spans 15 amino acids. V lost 3 bases, J lost 5 bases, and 6 bases stayed unmatched. The V gene's germline CDR1 is GTSNPN and CDR2 SVGIG (reference sequence). The CDR3 sequence is CAWSGLAGGIDEQYF. The DNA of the CDR3 is TGTGCCTGGAGCGGACTAGCGGGAGGAATCGACGAGCAGTACTTC.